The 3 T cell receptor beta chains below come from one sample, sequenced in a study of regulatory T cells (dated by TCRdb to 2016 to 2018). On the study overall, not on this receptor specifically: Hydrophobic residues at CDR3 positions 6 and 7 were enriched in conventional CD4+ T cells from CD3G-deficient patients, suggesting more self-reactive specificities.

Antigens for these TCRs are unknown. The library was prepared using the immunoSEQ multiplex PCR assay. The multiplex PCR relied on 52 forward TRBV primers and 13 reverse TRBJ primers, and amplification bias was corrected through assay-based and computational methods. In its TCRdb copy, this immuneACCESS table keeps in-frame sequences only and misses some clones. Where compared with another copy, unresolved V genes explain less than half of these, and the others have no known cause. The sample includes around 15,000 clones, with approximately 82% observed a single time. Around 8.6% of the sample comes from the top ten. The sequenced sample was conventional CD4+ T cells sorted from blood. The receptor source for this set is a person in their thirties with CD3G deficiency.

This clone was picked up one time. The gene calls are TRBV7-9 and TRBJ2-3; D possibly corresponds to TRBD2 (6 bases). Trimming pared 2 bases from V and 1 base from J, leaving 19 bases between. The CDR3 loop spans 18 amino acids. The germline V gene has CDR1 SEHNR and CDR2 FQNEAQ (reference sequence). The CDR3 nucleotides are TGTGCCAGCAGCTTAAATCTAGGGGCGGGGACCGGCACAGATACGCAGTATTTT. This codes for CASSLNLGAGTGTDTQYF. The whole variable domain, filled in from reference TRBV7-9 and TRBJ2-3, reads DTGVSQNPRHKITKRGQNVTFRCDPISEHNRLYWYRQTLGQGPEFLTYFQNEAQLEKSRLLSDRFSAERPKGSFSTLEIQRTEQGDSAMYLCASSLNLGAGTGTDTQYFGPGTRLTVL.

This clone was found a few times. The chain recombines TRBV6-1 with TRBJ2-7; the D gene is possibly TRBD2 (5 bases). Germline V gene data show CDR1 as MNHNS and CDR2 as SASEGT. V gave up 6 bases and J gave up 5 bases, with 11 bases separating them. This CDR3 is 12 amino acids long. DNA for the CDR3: TGTGCCAGCAGCAACGGGATTCACGAGCAGTACTTC. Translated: CASSNGIHEQYF.

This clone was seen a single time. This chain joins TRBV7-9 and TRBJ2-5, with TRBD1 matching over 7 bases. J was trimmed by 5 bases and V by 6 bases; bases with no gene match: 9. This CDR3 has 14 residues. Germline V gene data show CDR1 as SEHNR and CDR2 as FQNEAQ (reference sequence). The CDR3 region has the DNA TGTGCCAGCAGTTATTCGACAGGGCGGGAGACCCAGTACTTC. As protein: CASSYSTGRETQYF. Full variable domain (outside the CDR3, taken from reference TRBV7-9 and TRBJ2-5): DTGVSQNPRHKITKRGQNVTFRCDPISEHNRLYWYRQTLGQGPEFLTYFQNEAQLEKSRLLSDRFSAERPKGSFSTLEIQRTEQGDSAMYLCASSYSTGRETQYFGPGTRLLVL.